This T cell receptor (beta chain) was retrieved from a study of blood T cell repertoires in COVID-19. Assay: immunoSEQ multiplex PCR; the TCRdb copy retains only in-frame clones and omits some. The sample contains approximately 90,000 clones, over 75% of which appear only once. The germline V gene has CDR1 SGDLS and CDR2 YYNGEE. This CDR3 spans 16 amino acids. The V end was cut by 0 bases, the J end by 2 bases, with 15 bases between. The V and J genes are TRBV9 and TRBJ2-7; D might be TRBD1 (6 bases). The sample comprised peripheral blood. This TCR was sampled from a man older than 75 with active or convalescent COVID-19. The CDR3 bases are TGTGCCAGCAGCGTAGCCGGCCGGGCAGGGGCCTACGAGCAGTACTTC. Its translation: CASSVAGRAGAYEQYF.